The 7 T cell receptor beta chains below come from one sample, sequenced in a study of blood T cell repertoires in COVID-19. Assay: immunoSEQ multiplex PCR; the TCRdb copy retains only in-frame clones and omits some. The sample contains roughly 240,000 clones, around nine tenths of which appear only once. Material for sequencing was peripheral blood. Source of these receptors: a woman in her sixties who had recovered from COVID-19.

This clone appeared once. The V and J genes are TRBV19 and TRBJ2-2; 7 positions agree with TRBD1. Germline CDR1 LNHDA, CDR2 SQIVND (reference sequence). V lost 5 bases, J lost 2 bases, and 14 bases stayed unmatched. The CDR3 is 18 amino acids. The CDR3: CASSFPRDSLFNTGELFF. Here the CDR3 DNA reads TGTGCCAGTAGTTTTCCCCGGGACAGTCTCTTTAACACCGGGGAGCTGTTTTTT.

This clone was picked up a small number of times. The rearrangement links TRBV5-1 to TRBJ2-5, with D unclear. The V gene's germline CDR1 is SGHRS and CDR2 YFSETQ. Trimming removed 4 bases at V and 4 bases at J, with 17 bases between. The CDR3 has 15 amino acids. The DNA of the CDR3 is TGCGCCAGCAGCCGAGCCCAGACAATGACAGAGACCCAGTACTTC. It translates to CASSRAQTMTETQYF.

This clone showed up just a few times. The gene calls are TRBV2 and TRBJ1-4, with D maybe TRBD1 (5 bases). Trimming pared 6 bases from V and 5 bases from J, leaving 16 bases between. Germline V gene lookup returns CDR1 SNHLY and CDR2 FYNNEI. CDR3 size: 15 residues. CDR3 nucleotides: TGTGCCAGCAGCCAGGGAAGGATGGGGAATGAAAAACTGTTTTTT. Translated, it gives CASSQGRMGNEKLFF. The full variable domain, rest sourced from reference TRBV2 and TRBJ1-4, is EPEVTQTPSHQVTQMGQEVILRCVPISNHLYFYWYRQILGQKVEFLVSFYNNEISEKSEIFDDQFSVERPDGSNFTLKIRSTKLEDSAMYFCASSQGRMGNEKLFFGSGTQLSVL.

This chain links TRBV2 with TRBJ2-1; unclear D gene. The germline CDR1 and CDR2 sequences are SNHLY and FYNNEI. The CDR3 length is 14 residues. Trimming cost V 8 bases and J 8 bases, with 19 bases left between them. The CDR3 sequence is CASHRPPLQDEQFF. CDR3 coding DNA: TGTGCCAGCCATCGGCCCCCACTCCAGGATGAGCAGTTCTTC.

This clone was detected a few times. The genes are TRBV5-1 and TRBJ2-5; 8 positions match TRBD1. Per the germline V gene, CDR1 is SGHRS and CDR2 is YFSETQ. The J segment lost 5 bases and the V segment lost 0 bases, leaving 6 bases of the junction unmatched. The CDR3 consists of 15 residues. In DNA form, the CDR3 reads TGCGCCAGCAGCTTGGTCCCGGACAGGGTCGAGACCCAGTACTTC. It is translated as CASSLVPDRVETQYF.

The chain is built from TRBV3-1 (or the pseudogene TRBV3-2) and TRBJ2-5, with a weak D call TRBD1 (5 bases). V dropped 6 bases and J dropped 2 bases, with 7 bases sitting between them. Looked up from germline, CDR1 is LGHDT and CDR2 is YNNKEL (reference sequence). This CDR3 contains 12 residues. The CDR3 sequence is CASRGVQETQYF. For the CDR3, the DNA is TGTGCCAGCAGAGGGGTACAAGAGACCCAGTACTTC.

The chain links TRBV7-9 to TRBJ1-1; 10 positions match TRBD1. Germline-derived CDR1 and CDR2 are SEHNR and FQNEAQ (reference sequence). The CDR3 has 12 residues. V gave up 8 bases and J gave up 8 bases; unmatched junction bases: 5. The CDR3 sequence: CASGWTGGEAFF. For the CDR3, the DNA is TGTGCCAGCGGCTGGACAGGGGGAGAAGCTTTCTTT.